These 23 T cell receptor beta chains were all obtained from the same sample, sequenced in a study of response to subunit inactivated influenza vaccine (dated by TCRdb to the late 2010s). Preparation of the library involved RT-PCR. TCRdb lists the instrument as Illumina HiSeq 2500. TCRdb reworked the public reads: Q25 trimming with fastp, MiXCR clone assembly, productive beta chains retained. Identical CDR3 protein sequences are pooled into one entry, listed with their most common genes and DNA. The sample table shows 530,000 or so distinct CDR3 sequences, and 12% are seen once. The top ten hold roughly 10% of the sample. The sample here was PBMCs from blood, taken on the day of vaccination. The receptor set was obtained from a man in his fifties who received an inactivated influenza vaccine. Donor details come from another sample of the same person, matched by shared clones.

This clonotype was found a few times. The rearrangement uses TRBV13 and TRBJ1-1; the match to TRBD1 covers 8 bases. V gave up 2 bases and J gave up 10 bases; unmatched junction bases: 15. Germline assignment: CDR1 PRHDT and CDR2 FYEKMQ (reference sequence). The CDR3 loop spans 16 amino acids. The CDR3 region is CASSLSDREVSVGAFF. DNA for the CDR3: TGTGCCAGCAGCTTATCGGACAGGGAAGTGTCAGTCGGAGCTTTCTTT.

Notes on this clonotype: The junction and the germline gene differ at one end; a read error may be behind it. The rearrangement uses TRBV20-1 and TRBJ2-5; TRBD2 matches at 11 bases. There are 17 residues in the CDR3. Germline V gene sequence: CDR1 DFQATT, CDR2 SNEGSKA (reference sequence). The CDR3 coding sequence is TGCTGTGCTAGAGATTCGGGGACTAGCGGTCTTCAAGAGACCCAGTACTTC. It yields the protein CCARDSGTSGLQETQYF.

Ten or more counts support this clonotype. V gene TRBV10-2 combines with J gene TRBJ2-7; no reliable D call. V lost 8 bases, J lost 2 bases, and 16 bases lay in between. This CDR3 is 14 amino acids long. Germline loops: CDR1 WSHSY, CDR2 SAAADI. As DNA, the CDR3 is TGCGCCAGCGGCAAAAGGGAAGTTACCTACGAGCAGTACTTC. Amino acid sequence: CASGKREVTYEQYF.

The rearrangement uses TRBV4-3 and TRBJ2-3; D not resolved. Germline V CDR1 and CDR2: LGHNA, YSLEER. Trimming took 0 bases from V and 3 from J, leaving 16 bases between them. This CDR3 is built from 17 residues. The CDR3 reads CASSQESYYRHTDTQYF. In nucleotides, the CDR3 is TGCGCCAGCAGCCAAGAGTCGTACTATCGACATACAGATACGCAGTATTTT.

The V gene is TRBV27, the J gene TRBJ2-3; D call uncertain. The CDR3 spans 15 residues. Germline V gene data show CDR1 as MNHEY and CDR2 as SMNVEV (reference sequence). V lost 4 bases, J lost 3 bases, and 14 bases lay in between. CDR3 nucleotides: TGTGCCAGCAGTTCCTCCCGTGTTGGTACAGATACGCAGTATTTT. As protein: CASSSSRVGTDTQYF.

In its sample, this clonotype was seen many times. The CDR3 is CSARSGTSGTKGQFF. CDR3 DNA: TGCAGTGCTAGAAGCGGGACTAGCGGCACGAAAGGGCAGTTCTTC. The V call is TRBV20-1, the J call TRBJ2-1; 11 nucleotides agree with TRBD2. Per germline, CDR1 DFQATT and CDR2 SNEGSKA (reference sequence). With 2 bases clipped from V and 12 bases from J, the junction kept 12 bases outside the gene matches. CDR3 length: 15 residues.

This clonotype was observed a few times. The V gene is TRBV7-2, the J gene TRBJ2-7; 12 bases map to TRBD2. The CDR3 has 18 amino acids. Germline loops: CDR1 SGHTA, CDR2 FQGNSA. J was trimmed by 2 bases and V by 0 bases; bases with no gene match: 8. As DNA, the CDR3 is TGTGCCAGCAGCTTAGCATGGCTAGCGGGGGGGCGGGCCTACGAGCAGTACTTC. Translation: CASSLAWLAGGRAYEQYF.

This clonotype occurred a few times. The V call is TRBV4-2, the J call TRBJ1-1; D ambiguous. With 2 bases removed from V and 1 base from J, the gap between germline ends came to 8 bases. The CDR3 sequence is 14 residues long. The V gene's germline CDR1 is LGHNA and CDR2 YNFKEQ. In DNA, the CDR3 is TGTGCCAGCAGCCAACCACCAGGGAACACTGAAGCTTTCTTT. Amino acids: CASSQPPGNTEAFF.

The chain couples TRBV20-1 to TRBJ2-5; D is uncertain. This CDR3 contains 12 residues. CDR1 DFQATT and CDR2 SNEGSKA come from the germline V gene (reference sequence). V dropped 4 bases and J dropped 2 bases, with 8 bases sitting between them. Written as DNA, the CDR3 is TGCAGTGCTATGCGGATTCAAGAGACCCAGTACTTC. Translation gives CSAMRIQETQYF.

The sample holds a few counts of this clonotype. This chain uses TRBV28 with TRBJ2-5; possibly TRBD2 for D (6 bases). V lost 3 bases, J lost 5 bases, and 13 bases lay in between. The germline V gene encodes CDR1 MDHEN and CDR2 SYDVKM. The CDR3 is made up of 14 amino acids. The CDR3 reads CASSFTGGDETQYF. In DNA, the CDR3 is TGTGCCAGCAGTTTCACCGGGGGAGACGAGACCCAGTACTTC.

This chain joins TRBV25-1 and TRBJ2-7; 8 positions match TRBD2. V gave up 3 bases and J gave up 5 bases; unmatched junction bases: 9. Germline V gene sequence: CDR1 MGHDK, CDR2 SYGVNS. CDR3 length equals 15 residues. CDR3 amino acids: CASSDGGRIGNEQYF. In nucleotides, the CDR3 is TGTGCCAGCAGTGATGGCGGGAGGATCGGCAACGAGCAGTACTTC.

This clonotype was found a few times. The CDR3 spells CASSQVGLAGESVQFF. The CDR3 bases are TGTGCCAGCAGCCAAGTGGGACTAGCGGGAGAAAGCGTGCAGTTCTTC. The chain uses TRBV4-2 and TRBJ2-1; 14 nucleotides agree with TRBD2. Trimming at V came to 1 base and at J to 12 bases, leaving 8 bases not matched to a gene. Germline V gives CDR1 LGHNA, CDR2 YNFKEQ. The CDR3 contains 16 residues.

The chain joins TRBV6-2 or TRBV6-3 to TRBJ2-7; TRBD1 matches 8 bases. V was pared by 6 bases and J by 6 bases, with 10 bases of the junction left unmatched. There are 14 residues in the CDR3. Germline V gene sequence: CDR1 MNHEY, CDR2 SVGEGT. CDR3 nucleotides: TGTGCCAGCAGGGACCCGCGGGACAGGTCCGAGCAGTACTTC. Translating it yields CASRDPRDRSEQYF.

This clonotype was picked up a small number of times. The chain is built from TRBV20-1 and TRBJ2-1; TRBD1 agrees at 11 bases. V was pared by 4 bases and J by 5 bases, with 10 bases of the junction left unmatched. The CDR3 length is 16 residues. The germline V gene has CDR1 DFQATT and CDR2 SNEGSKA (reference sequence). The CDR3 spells CSATRTGGRYDNEQFF. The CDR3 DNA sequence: TGCAGTGCTACCCGGACAGGGGGCAGGTATGACAATGAGCAGTTCTTC.

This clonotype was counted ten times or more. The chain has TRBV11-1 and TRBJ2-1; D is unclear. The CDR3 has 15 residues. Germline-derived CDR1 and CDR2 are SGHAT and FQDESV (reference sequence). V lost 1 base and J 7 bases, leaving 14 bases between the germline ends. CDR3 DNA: TGTGCCAGCAGCTTAGAGATCCTTGGGGTGAATGAGCAGTTCTTC. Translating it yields CASSLEILGVNEQFF.

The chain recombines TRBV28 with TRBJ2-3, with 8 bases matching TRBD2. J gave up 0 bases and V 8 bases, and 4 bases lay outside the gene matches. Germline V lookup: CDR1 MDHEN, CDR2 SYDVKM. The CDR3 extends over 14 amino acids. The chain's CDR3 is CASSKRGSTDTQYF. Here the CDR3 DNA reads TGTGCCAGCTCAAAGCGGGGGAGCACAGATACGCAGTATTTT.

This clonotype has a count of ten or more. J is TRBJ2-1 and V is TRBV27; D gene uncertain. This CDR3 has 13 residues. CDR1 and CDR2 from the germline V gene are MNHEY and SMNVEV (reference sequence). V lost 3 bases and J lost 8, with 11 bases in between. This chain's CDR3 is CASSFLGKDEQFF. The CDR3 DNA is TGTGCCAGCAGTTTTTTAGGGAAAGATGAGCAGTTCTTC.

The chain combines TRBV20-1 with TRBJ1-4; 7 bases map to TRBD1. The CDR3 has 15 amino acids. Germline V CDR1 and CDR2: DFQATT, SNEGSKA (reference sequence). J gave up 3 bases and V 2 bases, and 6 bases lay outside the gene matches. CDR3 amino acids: CSARRRGEPNEKLFF. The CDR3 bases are TGCAGTGCTAGACGCAGGGGGGAACCTAATGAAAAACTGTTTTTT.

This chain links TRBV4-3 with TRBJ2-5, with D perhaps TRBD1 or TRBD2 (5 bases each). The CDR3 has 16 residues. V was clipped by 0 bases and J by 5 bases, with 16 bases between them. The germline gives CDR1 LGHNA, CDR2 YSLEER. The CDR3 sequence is CASSQDPPGEGETQYF. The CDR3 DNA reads TGCGCCAGCAGCCAAGATCCCCCCGGTGAGGGGGAGACCCAGTACTTC.

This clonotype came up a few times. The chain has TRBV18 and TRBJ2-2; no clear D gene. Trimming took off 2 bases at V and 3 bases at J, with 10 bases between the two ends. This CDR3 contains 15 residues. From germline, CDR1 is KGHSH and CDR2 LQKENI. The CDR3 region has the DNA TGTGCCAGCTCACCATATTCTACTCACACCGGGGAGCTGTTTTTT. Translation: CASSPYSTHTGELFF.

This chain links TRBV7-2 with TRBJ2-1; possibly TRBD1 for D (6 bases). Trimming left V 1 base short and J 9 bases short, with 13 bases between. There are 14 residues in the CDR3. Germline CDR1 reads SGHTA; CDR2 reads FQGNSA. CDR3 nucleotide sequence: TGTGCCAGCAGCTTAGGTCGTCAGGGGATTGAGCAGTTCTTC. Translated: CASSLGRQGIEQFF.

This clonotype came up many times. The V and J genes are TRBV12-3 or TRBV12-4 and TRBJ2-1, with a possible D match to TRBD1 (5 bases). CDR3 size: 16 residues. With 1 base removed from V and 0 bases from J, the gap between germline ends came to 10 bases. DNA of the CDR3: TGTGCCAGCAGTTTAGAGGGGCGCCACTCCTACAATGAGCAGTTCTTC. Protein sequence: CASSLEGRHSYNEQFF.

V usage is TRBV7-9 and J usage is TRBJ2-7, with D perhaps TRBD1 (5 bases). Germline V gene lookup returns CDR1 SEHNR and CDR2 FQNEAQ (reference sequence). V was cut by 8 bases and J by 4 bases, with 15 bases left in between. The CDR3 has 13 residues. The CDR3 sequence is CASSKGAGYEQYF. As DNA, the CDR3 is TGTGCCAGCTCGAAAGGGGCCGGTTACGAGCAGTACTTC.